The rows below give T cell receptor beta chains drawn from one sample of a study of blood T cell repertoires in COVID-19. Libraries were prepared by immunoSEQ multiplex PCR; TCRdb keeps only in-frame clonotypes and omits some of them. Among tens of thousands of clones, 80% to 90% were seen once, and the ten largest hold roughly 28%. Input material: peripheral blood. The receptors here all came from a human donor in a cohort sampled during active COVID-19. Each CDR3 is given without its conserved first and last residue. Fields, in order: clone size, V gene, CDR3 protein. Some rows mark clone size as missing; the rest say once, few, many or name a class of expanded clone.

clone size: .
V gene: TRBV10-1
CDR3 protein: ASSDGLAGGQETQY

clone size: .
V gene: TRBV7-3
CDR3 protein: ASSRSGGSTDTQY

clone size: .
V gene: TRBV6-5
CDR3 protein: ASRMETGVSEQY

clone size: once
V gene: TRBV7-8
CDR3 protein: ASSPPGGNTGELF

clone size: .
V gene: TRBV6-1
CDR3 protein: ASSDGIAGRETQY

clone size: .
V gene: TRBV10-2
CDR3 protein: ASSMDRGTGYT

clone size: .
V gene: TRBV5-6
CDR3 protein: ASSLVQDSTDTQY

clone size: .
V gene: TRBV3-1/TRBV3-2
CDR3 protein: ASSSGKQETQY

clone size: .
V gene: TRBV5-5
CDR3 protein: ASSFLSGGGDSPLH

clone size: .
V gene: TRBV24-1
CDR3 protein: ATSDGARDEQF

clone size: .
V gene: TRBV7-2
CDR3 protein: ASRPGTGADTQY

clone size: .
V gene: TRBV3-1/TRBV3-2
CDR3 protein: ASSQDPRSDYGYT

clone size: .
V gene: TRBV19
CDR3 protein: ASTRQGRVGELF

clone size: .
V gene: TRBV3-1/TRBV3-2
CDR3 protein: ASSPGAVAGRRTTDTQY

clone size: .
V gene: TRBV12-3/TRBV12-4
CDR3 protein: ASTRLANEQF

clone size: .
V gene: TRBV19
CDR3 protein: ASSGGFGQPQH

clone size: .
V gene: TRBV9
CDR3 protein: ASSVQGNEQF